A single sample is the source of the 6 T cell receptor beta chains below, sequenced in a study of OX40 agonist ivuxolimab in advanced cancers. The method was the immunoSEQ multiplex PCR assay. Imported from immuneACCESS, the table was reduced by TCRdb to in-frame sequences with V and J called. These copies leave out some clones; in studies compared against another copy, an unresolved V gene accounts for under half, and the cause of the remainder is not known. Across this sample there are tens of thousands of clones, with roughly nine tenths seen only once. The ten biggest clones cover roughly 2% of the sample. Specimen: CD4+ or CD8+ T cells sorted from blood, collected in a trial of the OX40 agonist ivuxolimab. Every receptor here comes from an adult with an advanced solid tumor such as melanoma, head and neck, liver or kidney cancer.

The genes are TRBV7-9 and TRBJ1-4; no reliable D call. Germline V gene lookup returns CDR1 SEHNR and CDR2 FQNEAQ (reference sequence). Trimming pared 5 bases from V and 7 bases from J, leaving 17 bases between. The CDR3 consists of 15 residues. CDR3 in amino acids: CASSTVRTRPEKLFF. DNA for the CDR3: TGTGCCAGCAGCACCGTAAGGACCCGACCTGAAAAACTGTTTTTT.

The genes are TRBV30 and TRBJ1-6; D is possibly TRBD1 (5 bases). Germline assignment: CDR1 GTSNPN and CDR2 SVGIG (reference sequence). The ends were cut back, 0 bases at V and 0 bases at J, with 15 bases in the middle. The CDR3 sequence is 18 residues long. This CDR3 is CAWSVQVVSSSYNSPLHF. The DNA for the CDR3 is TGTGCCTGGAGTGTACAGGTGGTGTCGAGCTCCTATAATTCACCCCTCCACTTT.

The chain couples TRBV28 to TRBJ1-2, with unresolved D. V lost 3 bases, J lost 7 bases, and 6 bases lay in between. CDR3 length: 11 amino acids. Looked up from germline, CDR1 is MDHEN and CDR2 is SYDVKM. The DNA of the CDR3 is TGTGCCAGCAGTTTCAAGGGTGGCTACACCTTC. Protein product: CASSFKGGYTF.

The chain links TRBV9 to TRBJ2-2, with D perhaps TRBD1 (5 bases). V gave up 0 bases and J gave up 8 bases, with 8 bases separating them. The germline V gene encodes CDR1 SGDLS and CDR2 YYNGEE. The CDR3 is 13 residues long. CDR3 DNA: TGTGCCAGCAGCGTAGGCAGGGTGGGGGAGCTGTTTTTT. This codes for CASSVGRVGELFF.

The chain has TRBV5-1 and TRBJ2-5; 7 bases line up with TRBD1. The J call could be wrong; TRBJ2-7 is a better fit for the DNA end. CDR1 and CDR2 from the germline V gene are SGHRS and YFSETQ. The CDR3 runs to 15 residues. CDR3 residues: CASSLTGVGTYEQYF. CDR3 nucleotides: TGCGCCAGCAGCCTTACAGGGGTTGGCACCTACGAGCAGTACTTC.

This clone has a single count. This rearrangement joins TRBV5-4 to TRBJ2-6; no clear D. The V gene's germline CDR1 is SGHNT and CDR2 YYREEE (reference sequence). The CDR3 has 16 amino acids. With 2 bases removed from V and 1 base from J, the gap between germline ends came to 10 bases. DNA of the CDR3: TGTGCCAGCAGCTTACGATTCACTTCTGGGGCCAACGTCCTGACTTTC. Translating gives CASSLRFTSGANVLTF.